The rows below give T cell receptor beta chains drawn from one sample of a study of breast tumors, draining lymph nodes, adjacent tissues. TCRdb re-analysed the multiplex PCR reads in MiXCR, keeping a single row per CDR3 protein. Of under 250,000 distinct CDR3 sequences in the sample, 32% were seen once. The sample taken for sequencing was axillary lymph node tissue. Receptor source: a female donor with breast cancer. Some clones in this sample may be carry-over from other donors' samples. CDR3s include the opening cysteine and the closing phenylalanine or tryptophan. A D gene is named only where the DNA matches it firmly. The listing skips clone size in some rows; elsewhere it reads once, few, many or a size class.

>many|15|TRBV9|TRBJ2-7|.
CASSVATGEAYEQYF
TGTGCCAGCAGCGTAGCAACGGGAGAAGCCTACGAGCAGTACTTC
>few|13|TRBV7-6|TRBJ2-3|.
CASSSSYHNEQYF
TGTGCCAGCAGCTCATCCTACCACAATGAGCAGTATTTT
>many|13|TRBV12-3/TRBV12-4|TRBJ2-7|.
CASSDDYSYEQYF
TGTGCCAGCAGTGATGACTACTCCTACGAGCAGTACTTC
>many|15|TRBV7-2|TRBJ1-2|TRBD1
CASSFPGQGAGGYPF
TGTGCCAGCAGCTTCCCGGGACAGGGGGCCGGTGGCTACCCCTTC
>.|21|TRBV2|TRBJ2-7|.
CASSFYICEPGKGQGADEQYF
.
>many|14|TRBV20-1|TRBJ2-5|TRBD2
CSARPAGGLETQYF
TGCAGTGCGAGACCGGCGGGAGGTTTGGAGACCCAGTACTTC
>many|14|TRBV20-1|TRBJ2-7|.
CSARDRLGGWDQYF
TGCAGTGCTAGAGATCGGCTAGGGGGGTGGGATCAGTACTTC
>many|15|TRBV2|TRBJ2-6|.
CASSDRSSGANVLTF
TGTGCCAGCAGTGACAGAAGCTCTGGGGCCAACGTCCTGACTTTC
>many|16|TRBV6-5|TRBJ1-3|.
CASSRQTFFSGNTIYF
TGTGCCAGCAGCCGTCAGACTTTCTTCTCTGGAAACACCATATATTTT
>many|12|TRBV29-1|TRBJ2-5|.
CSVVEEKETQYF
TGCAGCGTTGTGGAGGAAAAAGAGACCCAGTACTTC
>.|13|TRBV2|TRBJ1-3|.
CASLTASGNTIYF
TGTGCCAGTTTGACAGCCTCTGGAAACACCATATATTTT
>many|16|TRBV14|TRBJ2-1|TRBD2
CASSPPGLVKTGEQFF
TGTGCCAGCAGCCCTCCTGGACTAGTTAAAACGGGTGAGCAGTTCTTC
>many|13|TRBV5-1|TRBJ2-2|.
CASSYYNTGELFF
TGCGCCAGCAGCTACTACAATACCGGGGAGCTGTTTTTT
>many|12|TRBV20-1|TRBJ2-1|TRBD2
CSAKDSGAEQFF
TGCAGTGCCAAGGATAGCGGGGCAGAGCAGTTCTTC
>.|13|TRBV7-4|TRBJ2-7|.
CASSLQGWGEQYF
TGTGCCAGCAGTTTACAGGGTTGGGGCGAGCAGTACTTC
>many|14|TRBV9|TRBJ2-1|TRBD2
CASSVGNGGGEQFF
TGTGCCAGCAGCGTAGGGAATGGGGGAGGGGAGCAGTTCTTC
>many|15|TRBV7-3|TRBJ2-5|.
CASSSKLQGRKTQYF
TGTGCCAGCAGCTCCAAGCTACAGGGGAGGAAGACCCAGTACTTC